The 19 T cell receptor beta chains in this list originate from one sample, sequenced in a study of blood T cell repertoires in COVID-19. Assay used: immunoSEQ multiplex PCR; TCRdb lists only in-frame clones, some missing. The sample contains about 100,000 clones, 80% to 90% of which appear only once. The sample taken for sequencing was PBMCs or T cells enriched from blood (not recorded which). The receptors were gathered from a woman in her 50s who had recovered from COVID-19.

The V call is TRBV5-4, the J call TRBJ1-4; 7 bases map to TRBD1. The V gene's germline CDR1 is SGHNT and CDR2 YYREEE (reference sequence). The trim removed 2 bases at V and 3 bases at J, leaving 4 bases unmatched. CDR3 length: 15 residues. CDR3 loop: CASSLGTDPNEKLFF. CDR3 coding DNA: TGTGCCAGCAGCTTAGGGACAGATCCTAATGAAAAACTGTTTTTT.

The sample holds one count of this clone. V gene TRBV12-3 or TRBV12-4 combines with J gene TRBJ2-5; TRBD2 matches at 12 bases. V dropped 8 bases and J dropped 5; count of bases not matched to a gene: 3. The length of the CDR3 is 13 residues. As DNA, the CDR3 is TGTGCCAGCCGCACTAGCGGGGGGGAGACCCAGTACTTC. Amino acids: CASRTSGGETQYF.

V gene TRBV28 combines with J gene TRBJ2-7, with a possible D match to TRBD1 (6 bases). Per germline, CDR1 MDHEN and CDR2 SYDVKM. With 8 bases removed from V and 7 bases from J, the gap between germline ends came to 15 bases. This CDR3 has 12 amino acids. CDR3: CASQSGVGEQYF. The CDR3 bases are TGTGCCAGCCAATCAGGGGTTGGGGAGCAGTACTTC.

The CDR3 nucleotides read TGTGCCAGCAGCCAACGCGGGAGGACCACAGATACGCAGTATTTT. It yields the protein CASSQRGRTTDTQYF. The V call is TRBV3-1 (or the pseudogene TRBV3-2), the J call TRBJ2-3; 8 positions agree with TRBD2. Germline CDR1 and CDR2: LGHDT and YNNKEL (reference sequence). V lost 2 bases and J lost 2; bases outside the gene matches: 3. This CDR3 region has 15 residues.

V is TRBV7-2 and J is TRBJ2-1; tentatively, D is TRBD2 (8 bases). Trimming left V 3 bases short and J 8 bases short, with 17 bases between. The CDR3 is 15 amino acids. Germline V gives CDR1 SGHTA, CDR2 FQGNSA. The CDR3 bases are TGTGCCAGCAGCTTGTTAGCGGGACAGATCGATGAGCAGTTCTTC. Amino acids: CASSLLAGQIDEQFF.

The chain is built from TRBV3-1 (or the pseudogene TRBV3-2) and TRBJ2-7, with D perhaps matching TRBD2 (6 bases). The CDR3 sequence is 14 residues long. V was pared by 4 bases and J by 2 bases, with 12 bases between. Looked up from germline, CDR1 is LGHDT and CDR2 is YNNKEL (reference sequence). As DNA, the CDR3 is TGTGCCAGCAGCCTAGAGGGAGGCGCCTACGAGCAGTACTTC. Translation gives CASSLEGGAYEQYF.

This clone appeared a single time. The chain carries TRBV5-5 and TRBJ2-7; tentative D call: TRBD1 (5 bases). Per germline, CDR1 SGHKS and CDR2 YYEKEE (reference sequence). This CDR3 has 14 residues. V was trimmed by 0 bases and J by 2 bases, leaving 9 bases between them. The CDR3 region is CASSLEGIPYEQYF. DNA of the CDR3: TGTGCCAGCAGCTTGGAGGGGATACCCTACGAGCAGTACTTC.

CDR3 loop: CASSQTGTSGSAAGELFF. CDR3 coding DNA: TGTGCCAGCAGCCAGACGGGGACTAGCGGGAGTGCTGCCGGGGAGCTGTTTTTT. V gene TRBV3-1 (or the pseudogene TRBV3-2) combines with J gene TRBJ2-2; 14 bases are a match to TRBD2. The V segment lost 3 bases and the J segment 6 bases; nucleotides outside the gene matches: 9. Germline V gives CDR1 LGHDT, CDR2 YNNKEL (reference sequence). The CDR3 spans 18 residues.

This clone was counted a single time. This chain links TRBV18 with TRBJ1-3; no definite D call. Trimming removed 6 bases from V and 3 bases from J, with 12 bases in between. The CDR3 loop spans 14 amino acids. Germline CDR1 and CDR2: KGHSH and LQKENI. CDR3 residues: CASSTEGFGNTIYF. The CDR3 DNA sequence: TGTGCCAGCTCCACGGAGGGTTTTGGAAACACCATATATTTT.

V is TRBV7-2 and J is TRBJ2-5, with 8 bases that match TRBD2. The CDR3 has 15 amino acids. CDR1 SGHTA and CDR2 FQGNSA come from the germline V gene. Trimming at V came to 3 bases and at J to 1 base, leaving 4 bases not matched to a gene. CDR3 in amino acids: CASSFPRGGQETQYF. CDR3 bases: TGTGCCAGCAGCTTCCCTCGGGGGGGCCAAGAGACCCAGTACTTC.

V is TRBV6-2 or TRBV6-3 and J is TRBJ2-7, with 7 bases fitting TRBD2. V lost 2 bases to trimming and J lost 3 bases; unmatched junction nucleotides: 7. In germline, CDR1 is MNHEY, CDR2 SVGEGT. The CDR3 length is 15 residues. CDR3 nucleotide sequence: TGTGCCAGCAGTTACGTAGAGGCGGGGGACTACGAGCAGTACTTC. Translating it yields CASSYVEAGDYEQYF.

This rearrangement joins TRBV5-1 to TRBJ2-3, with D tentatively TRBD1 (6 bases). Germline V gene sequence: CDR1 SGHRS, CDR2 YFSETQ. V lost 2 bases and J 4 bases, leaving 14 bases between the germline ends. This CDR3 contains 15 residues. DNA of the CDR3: TGCGCCAGCAGCTTAATAGGGGGAATGGCAGATACGCAGTATTTT. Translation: CASSLIGGMADTQYF.

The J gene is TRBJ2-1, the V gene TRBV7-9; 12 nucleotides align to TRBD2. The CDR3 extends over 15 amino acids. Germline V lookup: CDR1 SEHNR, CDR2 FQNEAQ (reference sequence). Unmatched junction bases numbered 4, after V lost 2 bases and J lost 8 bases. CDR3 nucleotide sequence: TGTGCCAGCAGCTTAATGCTAGCGGGAGGGGATGAGCAGTTCTTC. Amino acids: CASSLMLAGGDEQFF.

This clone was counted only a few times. The CDR3 is CASSPPGQNHYGYTF. CDR3 DNA: TGTGCCAGCAGTCCCCCGGGACAAAACCACTATGGCTACACCTTC. The chain employs TRBV27 and TRBJ1-2, with D perhaps matching TRBD1 (6 bases). V gave up 5 bases and J gave up 3 bases, with 16 bases separating them. Germline CDR1 and CDR2: MNHEY and SMNVEV (reference sequence). The CDR3 is 15 residues long.

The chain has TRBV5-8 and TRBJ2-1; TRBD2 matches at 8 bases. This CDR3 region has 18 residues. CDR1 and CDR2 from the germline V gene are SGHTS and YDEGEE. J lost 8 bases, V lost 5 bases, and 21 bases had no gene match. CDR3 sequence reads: CASRYDSLRPSGRDEQFF. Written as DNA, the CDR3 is TGTGCCAGCAGGTACGACAGCCTGAGGCCTAGCGGGCGGGATGAGCAGTTCTTC.

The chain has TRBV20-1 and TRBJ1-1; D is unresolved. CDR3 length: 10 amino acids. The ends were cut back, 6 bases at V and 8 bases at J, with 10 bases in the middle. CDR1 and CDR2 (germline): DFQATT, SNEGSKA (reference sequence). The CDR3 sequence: CSAITPEAFF. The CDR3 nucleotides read TGCAGTGCGATTACTCCGGAAGCTTTCTTT.

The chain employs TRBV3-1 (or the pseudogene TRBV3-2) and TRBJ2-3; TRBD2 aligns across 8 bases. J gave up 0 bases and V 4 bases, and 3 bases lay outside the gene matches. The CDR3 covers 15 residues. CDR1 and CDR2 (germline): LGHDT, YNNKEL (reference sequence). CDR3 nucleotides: TGTGCCAGCAGCCGTTCGGGGGGGAGCACAGATACGCAGTATTTT. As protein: CASSRSGGSTDTQYF.

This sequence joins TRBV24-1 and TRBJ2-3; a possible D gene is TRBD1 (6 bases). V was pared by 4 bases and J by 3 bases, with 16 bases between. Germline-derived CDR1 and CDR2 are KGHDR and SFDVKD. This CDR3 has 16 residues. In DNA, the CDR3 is TGTGCCACCAGTGACTCTACAGGGCTGGGGACAGATACGCAGTATTTT. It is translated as CATSDSTGLGTDTQYF.

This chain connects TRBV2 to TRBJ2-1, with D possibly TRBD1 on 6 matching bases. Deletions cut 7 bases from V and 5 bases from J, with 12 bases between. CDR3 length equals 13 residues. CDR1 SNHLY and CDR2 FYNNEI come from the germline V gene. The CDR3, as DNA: TGTGCCAGCACCTACAGGGTCGACAATGAGCAGTTCTTC. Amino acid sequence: CASTYRVDNEQFF.